This is a list of T cell receptor beta chains from one sample in a study of cytomegalovirus exposure and HLA in healthy donors. Measured with immunoSEQ multiplex PCR; TCRdb has only the in-frame clones, and not every one. Of about 72,000 clones listed, around three quarters were seen once; the top ten hold approximately 3.7%. The sample comprised PBMCs. The receptors come from a man aged 35-49 years in good health and CMV-seronegative. Each CDR3 is given with its conserved first and last residue. The D gene is left open where the match is weak. Clone size is given for some rows only: seen once, a few or many times, or a class if the clone is expanded.

clone_size: NA; j_call: TRBJ1-2; v_call: TRBV19; d_call: NA; cdr3_nt: TGTGCCAGTAGTATAGATCCGACACCATTGAAATCCTATGGCTACACCTTC; cdr3_aa: CASSIDPTPLKSYGYTF
clone_size: NA; j_call: TRBJ2-2; v_call: TRBV5-1; d_call: NA; cdr3_nt: TGCGCCAGCATAGACAGTCCTCCTCACACCGGGGAGCTGTTTTTT; cdr3_aa: CASIDSPPHTGELFF
clone_size: NA; j_call: TRBJ1-1; v_call: TRBV29-1; d_call: TRBD1; cdr3_nt: TGCAGCGTAAGGACAGGGAGGGACACTGAAGCTTTCTTT; cdr3_aa: CSVRTGRDTEAFF
clone_size: few; j_call: TRBJ2-7; v_call: TRBV27; d_call: NA; cdr3_nt: TGTGCCAGCAGTTTAGGCTTCGAGCAGTACTTC; cdr3_aa: CASSLGFEQYF
clone_size: NA; j_call: TRBJ2-3; v_call: TRBV7-3; d_call: TRBD2; cdr3_nt: TGTGCCAGCAGCTTAACGGGGCGGGGGGGCCGACGCACAGATACGCAGTATTTT; cdr3_aa: CASSLTGRGGRRTDTQYF
clone_size: NA; j_call: TRBJ2-5; v_call: TRBV6-5; d_call: TRBD1; cdr3_nt: TGTGCCAGCAGTTACGGACAGGGCTCGGAGGTCCAGTACTTC; cdr3_aa: CASSYGQGSEVQYF
clone_size: NA; j_call: TRBJ1-5; v_call: TRBV4-1; d_call: TRBD1; cdr3_nt: TGCGCCAGCAGCCAAGGGATAGCCAGGGGGCGGAATCAGCCCCAGCATTTT; cdr3_aa: CASSQGIARGRNQPQHF
clone_size: NA; j_call: TRBJ2-3; v_call: TRBV10-2; d_call: NA; cdr3_nt: TGCGCCAGCCGGGCTAGCAACACAGATACGCAGTATTTT; cdr3_aa: CASRASNTDTQYF
clone_size: NA; j_call: TRBJ1-2; v_call: TRBV6-1; d_call: TRBD1; cdr3_nt: TGTGCCAGCAGTTTACAGGGGGCCGGAGGCTACACCTTC; cdr3_aa: CASSLQGAGGYTF
clone_size: NA; j_call: TRBJ2-1; v_call: TRBV28; d_call: NA; cdr3_nt: TGTGCCAGCCTGCGATACAATGAGCAGTTCTTC; cdr3_aa: CASLRYNEQFF
clone_size: NA; j_call: TRBJ1-2; v_call: TRBV6-5; d_call: NA; cdr3_nt: TGTGCCAGCAGTTACGGGGGGAACTATGGCTACACCTTC; cdr3_aa: CASSYGGNYGYTF
clone_size: NA; j_call: TRBJ1-2; v_call: TRBV5-4; d_call: NA; cdr3_nt: TGTGCCAGCAGCTTGGAGGTGCCAGGGGTTGGTGGCTACACCTTC; cdr3_aa: CASSLEVPGVGGYTF
clone_size: NA; j_call: TRBJ1-1; v_call: TRBV7-9; d_call: NA; cdr3_nt: TGTGCCAGCAGTCCGGGGGGGTCTGAAGCTTTCTTT; cdr3_aa: CASSPGGSEAFF
clone_size: few; j_call: TRBJ2-3; v_call: TRBV9; d_call: NA; cdr3_nt: TGTGCCAGCAGCGCCGGAGGGTCCAGCACAGATACGCAGTATTTT; cdr3_aa: CASSAGGSSTDTQYF
clone_size: few; j_call: TRBJ1-2; v_call: TRBV18; d_call: NA; cdr3_nt: TGTGCCAGCTCAATGAACAGGCCCTCCCCTTATGGCTACACCTTC; cdr3_aa: CASSMNRPSPYGYTF
clone_size: few; j_call: TRBJ2-7; v_call: TRBV6-5; d_call: TRBD2; cdr3_nt: TGTGCCAGCAGTTACTCGATCCTAGCGGGGTCCTACGAGCAGTACTTC; cdr3_aa: CASSYSILAGSYEQYF
clone_size: NA; j_call: TRBJ1-1; v_call: TRBV7-7; d_call: NA; cdr3_nt: TGTGCTAGCAGCAAATCACGAGAAACTGAAGCTTTCTTT; cdr3_aa: CASSKSRETEAFF
clone_size: NA; j_call: TRBJ2-7; v_call: TRBV5-1; d_call: NA; cdr3_nt: TGCGCCAGCAGCCTCAGTCGATTCTACGAGCAGTACTTC; cdr3_aa: CASSLSRFYEQYF
clone_size: once; j_call: TRBJ1-2; v_call: TRBV5-1; d_call: TRBD1; cdr3_nt: TGCGCCAGCAGCTTGGAACCGGGACAGGGTGTCGGTGGCTACACCTTC; cdr3_aa: CASSLEPGQGVGGYTF
clone_size: NA; j_call: TRBJ1-1; v_call: TRBV5-5; d_call: TRBD1; cdr3_nt: TGTGCCAGCAGCCCGGGACAGGAGGGTCGAACTGAAGCTTTCTTT; cdr3_aa: CASSPGQEGRTEAFF
clone_size: NA; j_call: TRBJ2-5; v_call: TRBV5-4; d_call: TRBD2; cdr3_nt: TGTGCCAGCAGCTATAGCGGGGCCATCCAAGAGACCCAGTACTTC; cdr3_aa: CASSYSGAIQETQYF
clone_size: NA; j_call: TRBJ2-7; v_call: TRBV28; d_call: NA; cdr3_nt: TGTGCCAGCAGTTTAAGGGGGTCGACCAGCTACGAGCAGTACTTC; cdr3_aa: CASSLRGSTSYEQYF
clone_size: NA; j_call: TRBJ2-2; v_call: TRBV28; d_call: NA; cdr3_nt: TGTGCCAGTAAAACCGGGAGCGCGAACACCGGGGAGCTGTTTTTT; cdr3_aa: CASKTGSANTGELFF
clone_size: NA; j_call: TRBJ1-2; v_call: TRBV4-2; d_call: NA; cdr3_nt: TGTGCCAGCAGCCGAGAGCAGGGGACACTTAACTATGGCTACACCTTC; cdr3_aa: CASSREQGTLNYGYTF
clone_size: NA; j_call: TRBJ1-1; v_call: TRBV7-9; d_call: TRBD1; cdr3_nt: TGTGCCAGCAGCTTCACAGGGGGCACTGAAGCTTTCTTT; cdr3_aa: CASSFTGGTEAFF
clone_size: NA; j_call: TRBJ1-6; v_call: TRBV28; d_call: TRBD1; cdr3_nt: TGTGCCAGCAGTCTCGGGACAGCCAACAATTCACCCCTCCACTTT; cdr3_aa: CASSLGTANNSPLHF
clone_size: NA; j_call: TRBJ1-4; v_call: TRBV4-3; d_call: NA; cdr3_nt: TGCGCCAGCAGCCAATGGCGGGGGGAAAAACTGTTTTTT; cdr3_aa: CASSQWRGEKLFF
clone_size: NA; j_call: TRBJ2-1; v_call: TRBV4-1; d_call: TRBD1; cdr3_nt: TGCGCCAGCAGCCAAGATAGGGACAGCTCCTATGAGCAGTTCTTC; cdr3_aa: CASSQDRDSSYEQFF
clone_size: NA; j_call: TRBJ2-3; v_call: TRBV10-3; d_call: TRBD2; cdr3_nt: TGTGCCATCAGTGGCTCTAGCGGGGGGTTATACACAGATACGCAGTATTTT; cdr3_aa: CAISGSSGGLYTDTQYF
clone_size: NA; j_call: TRBJ1-3; v_call: TRBV7-9; d_call: TRBD1; cdr3_nt: TGTGCCGCCGGGACAGGGCCTGGAAACACCATATATTTT; cdr3_aa: CAAGTGPGNTIYF
clone_size: NA; j_call: TRBJ2-5; v_call: TRBV19; d_call: TRBD1; cdr3_nt: TGTGCCAGTAGTATGGGGACAGCCACCCCCAGGACCCAGTACTTC; cdr3_aa: CASSMGTATPRTQYF
clone_size: NA; j_call: TRBJ2-1; v_call: TRBV9; d_call: NA; cdr3_nt: TGTGCCAGCAGCGTAACTAACAGGGATGAGCAGTTCTTC; cdr3_aa: CASSVTNRDEQFF
clone_size: NA; j_call: TRBJ1-4; v_call: TRBV27; d_call: TRBD1; cdr3_nt: TGTGCCAGCAGTTTAATACCGGGACAGGGGGGGGGAAAACTGTTTTTT; cdr3_aa: CASSLIPGQGGGKLFF
clone_size: NA; j_call: TRBJ2-6; v_call: TRBV2; d_call: NA; cdr3_nt: TGTGCCAGCAGTCCGAGTGGGCCGGCTGGGGCCAACGTCCTGACTTTC; cdr3_aa: CASSPSGPAGANVLTF
clone_size: NA; j_call: TRBJ1-6; v_call: TRBV30; d_call: NA; cdr3_nt: TGTGCCTGGAGCCCATCTATGCCCTCACCCCTCCACTTT; cdr3_aa: CAWSPSMPSPLHF
clone_size: few; j_call: TRBJ1-3; v_call: TRBV5-1; d_call: TRBD1; cdr3_nt: TGCGCCAGCAGCTTAACAGGGGACTCTGGAAACACCATATATTTT; cdr3_aa: CASSLTGDSGNTIYF
clone_size: NA; j_call: TRBJ1-1; v_call: TRBV29-1; d_call: NA; cdr3_nt: TGCAGCGCCTCCCAGAGGTCTGAAGCTTTCTTT; cdr3_aa: CSASQRSEAFF
clone_size: NA; j_call: TRBJ2-4; v_call: TRBV6-5; d_call: TRBD1; cdr3_nt: TGTGCCACTAGGGGGCAAATAGCCAAAAACATTCAGTACTTC; cdr3_aa: CATRGQIAKNIQYF
clone_size: NA; j_call: TRBJ1-1; v_call: TRBV6-1; d_call: TRBD1; cdr3_nt: TGTGCCAGCATAGTTGACAGGGTGAACACTGAAGCTTTCTTT; cdr3_aa: CASIVDRVNTEAFF
clone_size: once; j_call: TRBJ1-5; v_call: TRBV6-1; d_call: TRBD1; cdr3_nt: TGTGCCAGCATCCCGGGACAGGGGGCCGAGCCCCAGCATTTT; cdr3_aa: CASIPGQGAEPQHF
clone_size: once; j_call: TRBJ2-1; v_call: TRBV12-5; d_call: TRBD1; cdr3_nt: TGTGCTAGTGCCCTGAACCCCACCGGGACAGGGGATCGGGAGCAGTTCTTC; cdr3_aa: CASALNPTGTGDREQFF
clone_size: NA; j_call: TRBJ1-4; v_call: TRBV25-1; d_call: TRBD1; cdr3_nt: TGTGCCAGCAGCTGGCTCTCAGGGGGTGAAAAACTGTTTTTT; cdr3_aa: CASSWLSGGEKLFF
clone_size: NA; j_call: TRBJ2-3; v_call: TRBV4-2; d_call: TRBD1; cdr3_nt: TGTGCCAGCAGCCAAGAAGGACAGGGGGCAAATACGCAGTATTTT; cdr3_aa: CASSQEGQGANTQYF
clone_size: NA; j_call: TRBJ2-3; v_call: TRBV7-2; d_call: TRBD2; cdr3_nt: TGTGCCAGCAGCTTAGCCCTAGCGGGGGGCACAGATACGCAGTATTTT; cdr3_aa: CASSLALAGGTDTQYF
clone_size: NA; j_call: TRBJ1-4; v_call: TRBV2; d_call: NA; cdr3_nt: TGTGCCAGCAGTGCTTCGCGAGCCTATAATGAAAAACTGTTTTTT; cdr3_aa: CASSASRAYNEKLFF